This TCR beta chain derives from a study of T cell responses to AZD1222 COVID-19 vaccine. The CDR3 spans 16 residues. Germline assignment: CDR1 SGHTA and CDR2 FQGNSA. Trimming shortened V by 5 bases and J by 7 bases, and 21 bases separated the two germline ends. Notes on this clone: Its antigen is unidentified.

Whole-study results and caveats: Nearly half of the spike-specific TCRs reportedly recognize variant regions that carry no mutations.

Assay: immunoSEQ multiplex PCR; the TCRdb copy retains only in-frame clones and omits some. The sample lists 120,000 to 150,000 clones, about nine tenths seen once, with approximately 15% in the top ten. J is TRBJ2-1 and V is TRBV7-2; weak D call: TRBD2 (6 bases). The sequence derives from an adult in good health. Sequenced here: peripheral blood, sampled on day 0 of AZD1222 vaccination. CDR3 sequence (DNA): TGTGCCAGCAGCGTTCAGGGACTCCCCCCGGAAAATGAGCAGTTCTTC. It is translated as CASSVQGLPPENEQFF.